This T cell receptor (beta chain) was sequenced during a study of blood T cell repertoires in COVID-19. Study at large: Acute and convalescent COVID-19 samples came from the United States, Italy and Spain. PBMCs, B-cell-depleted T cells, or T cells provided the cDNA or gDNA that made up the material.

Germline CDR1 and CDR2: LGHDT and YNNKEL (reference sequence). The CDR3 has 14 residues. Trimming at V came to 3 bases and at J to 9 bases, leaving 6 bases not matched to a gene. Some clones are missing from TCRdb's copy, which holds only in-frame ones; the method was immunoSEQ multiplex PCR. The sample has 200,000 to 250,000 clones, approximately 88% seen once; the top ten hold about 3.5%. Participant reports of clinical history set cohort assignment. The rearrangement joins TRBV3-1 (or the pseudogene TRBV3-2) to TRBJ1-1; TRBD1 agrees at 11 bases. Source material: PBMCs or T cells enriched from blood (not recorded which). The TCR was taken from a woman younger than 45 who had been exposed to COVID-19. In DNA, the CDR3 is TGTGCCAGCAGCCACCGGGACAGGGGGGCCCAAGCTTTCTTT. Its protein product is CASSHRDRGAQAFF.